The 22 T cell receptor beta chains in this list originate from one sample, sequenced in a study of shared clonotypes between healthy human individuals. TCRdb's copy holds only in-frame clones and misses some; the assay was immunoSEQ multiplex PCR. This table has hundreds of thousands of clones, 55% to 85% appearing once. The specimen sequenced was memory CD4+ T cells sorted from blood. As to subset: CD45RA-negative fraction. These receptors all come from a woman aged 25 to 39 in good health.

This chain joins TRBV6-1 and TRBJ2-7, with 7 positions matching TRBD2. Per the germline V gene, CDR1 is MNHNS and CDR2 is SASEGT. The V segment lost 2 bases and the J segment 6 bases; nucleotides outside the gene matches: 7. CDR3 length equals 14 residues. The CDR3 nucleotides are TGTGCCAGCAGTGAATTTTTTACGGGGGGCGAGCAGTACTTC. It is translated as CASSEFFTGGEQYF.

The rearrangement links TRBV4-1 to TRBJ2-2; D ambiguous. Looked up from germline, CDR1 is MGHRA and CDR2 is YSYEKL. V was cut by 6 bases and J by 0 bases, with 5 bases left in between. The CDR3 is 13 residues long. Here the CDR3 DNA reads TGCGCCAGCAGGGGCACGAACACCGGGGAGCTGTTTTTT. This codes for CASRGTNTGELFF.

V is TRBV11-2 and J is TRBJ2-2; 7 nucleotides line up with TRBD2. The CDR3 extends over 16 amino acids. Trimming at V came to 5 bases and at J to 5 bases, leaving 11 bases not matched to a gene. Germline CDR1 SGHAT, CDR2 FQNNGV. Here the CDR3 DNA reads TGTGCCAGCAGCGCCCCGGGACTACCAAATACCGGGGAGCTGTTTTTT. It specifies CASSAPGLPNTGELFF.

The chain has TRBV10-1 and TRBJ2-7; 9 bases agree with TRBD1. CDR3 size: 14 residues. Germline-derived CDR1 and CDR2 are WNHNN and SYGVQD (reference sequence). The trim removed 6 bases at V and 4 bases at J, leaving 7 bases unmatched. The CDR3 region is CASSYGQGRYEQYF. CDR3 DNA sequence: TGCGCCAGCAGCTACGGACAGGGGAGGTACGAGCAGTACTTC.

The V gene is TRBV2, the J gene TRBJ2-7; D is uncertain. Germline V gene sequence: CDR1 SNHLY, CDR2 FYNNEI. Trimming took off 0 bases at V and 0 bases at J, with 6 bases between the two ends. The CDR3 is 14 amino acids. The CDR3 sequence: CASSEARSSYEQYF. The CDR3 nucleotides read TGTGCCAGCAGTGAAGCGCGCAGCTCCTACGAGCAGTACTTC. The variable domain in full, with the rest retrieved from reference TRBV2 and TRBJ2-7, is EPEVTQTPSHQVTQMGQEVILRCVPISNHLYFYWYRQILGQKVEFLVSFYNNEISEKSEIFDDQFSVERPDGSNFTLKIRSTKLEDSAMYFCASSEARSSYEQYFGPGTRLTVT.

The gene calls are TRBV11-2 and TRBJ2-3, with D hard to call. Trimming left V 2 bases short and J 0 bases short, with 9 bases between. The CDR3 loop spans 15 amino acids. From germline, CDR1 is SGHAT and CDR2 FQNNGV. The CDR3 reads CASSLMRLSTDTQYF. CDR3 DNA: TGTGCCAGCAGCTTAATGCGGCTAAGCACAGATACGCAGTATTTT. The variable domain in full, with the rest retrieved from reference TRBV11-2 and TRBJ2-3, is EAGVAQSPRYKIIEKRQSVAFWCNPISGHATLYWYQQILGQGPKLLIQFQNNGVVDDSQLPKDRFSAERLKGVDSTLKIQPAKLEDSAVYLCASSLMRLSTDTQYFGPGTRLTVL.

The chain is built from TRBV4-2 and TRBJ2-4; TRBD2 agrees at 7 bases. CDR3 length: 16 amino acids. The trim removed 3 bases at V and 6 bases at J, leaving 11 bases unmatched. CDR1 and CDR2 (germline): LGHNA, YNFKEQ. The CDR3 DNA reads TGTGCCAGCAGCCAGGAGGGCGGGGGTGAGAGAAACATTCAGTACTTC. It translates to CASSQEGGGERNIQYF.

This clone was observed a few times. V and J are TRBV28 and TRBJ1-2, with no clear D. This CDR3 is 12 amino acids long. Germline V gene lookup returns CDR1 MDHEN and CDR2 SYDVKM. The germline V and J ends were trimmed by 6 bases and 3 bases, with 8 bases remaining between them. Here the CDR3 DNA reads TGTGCCAGCAGCCCGGTCTACTATGGCTACACCTTC. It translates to CASSPVYYGYTF.

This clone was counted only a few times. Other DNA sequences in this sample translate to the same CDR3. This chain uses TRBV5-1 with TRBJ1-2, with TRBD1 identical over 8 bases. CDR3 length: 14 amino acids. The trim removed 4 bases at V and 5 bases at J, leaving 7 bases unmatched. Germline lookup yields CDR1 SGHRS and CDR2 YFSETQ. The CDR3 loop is CASSLVGQGYGYTF. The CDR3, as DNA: TGCGCCAGCAGCCTAGTAGGACAGGGATATGGCTACACCTTC. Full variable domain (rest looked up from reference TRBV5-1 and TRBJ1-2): KAGVTQTPRYLIKTRGQQVTLSCSPISGHRSVSWYQQTPGQGLQFLFEYFSETQRNKGNFPGRFSGRQFSNSRSEMNVSTLELGDSALYLCASSLVGQGYGYTFGSGTRLTVV.

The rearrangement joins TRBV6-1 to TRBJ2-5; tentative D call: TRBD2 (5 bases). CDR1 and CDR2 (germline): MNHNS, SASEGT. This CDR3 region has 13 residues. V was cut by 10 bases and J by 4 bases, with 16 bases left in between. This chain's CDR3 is CATGPRGRETQYF. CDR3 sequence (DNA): TGTGCCACCGGTCCGCGAGGGAGAGAGACCCAGTACTTC.

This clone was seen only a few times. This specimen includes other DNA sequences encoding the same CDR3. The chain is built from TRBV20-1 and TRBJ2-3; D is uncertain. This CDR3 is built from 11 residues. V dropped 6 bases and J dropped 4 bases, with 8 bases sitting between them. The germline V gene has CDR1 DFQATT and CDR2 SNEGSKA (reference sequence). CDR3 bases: TGCAGTGCCAAACGGGCAGATACGCAGTATTTT. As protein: CSAKRADTQYF.

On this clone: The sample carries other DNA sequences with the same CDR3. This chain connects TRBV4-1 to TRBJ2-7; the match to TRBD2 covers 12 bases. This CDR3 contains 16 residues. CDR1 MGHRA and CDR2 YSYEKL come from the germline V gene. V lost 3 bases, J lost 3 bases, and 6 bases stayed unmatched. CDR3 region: CASSQPLAGGRYEQYF. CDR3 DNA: TGCGCCAGCAGCCAGCCTCTAGCGGGAGGGCGCTACGAGCAGTACTTC.

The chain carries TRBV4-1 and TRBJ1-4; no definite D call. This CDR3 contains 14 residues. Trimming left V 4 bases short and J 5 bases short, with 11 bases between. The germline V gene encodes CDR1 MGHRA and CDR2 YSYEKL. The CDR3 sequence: CASSLGRINEKLFF. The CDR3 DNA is TGCGCCAGCAGCCTAGGACGGATAAATGAAAAACTGTTTTTT.

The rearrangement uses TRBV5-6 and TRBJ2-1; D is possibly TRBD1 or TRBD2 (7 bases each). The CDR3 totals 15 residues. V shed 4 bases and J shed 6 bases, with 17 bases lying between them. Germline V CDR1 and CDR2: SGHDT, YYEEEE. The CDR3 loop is CASSPQGGLPNEQFF. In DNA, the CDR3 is TGTGCCAGCAGCCCCCAGGGGGGGCTTCCCAATGAGCAGTTCTTC.

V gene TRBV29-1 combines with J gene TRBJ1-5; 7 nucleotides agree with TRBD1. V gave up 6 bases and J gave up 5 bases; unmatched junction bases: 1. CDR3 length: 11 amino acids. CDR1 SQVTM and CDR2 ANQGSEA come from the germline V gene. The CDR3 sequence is CSVGTDQPQHF. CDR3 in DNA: TGCAGCGTCGGGACAGATCAGCCCCAGCATTTT.

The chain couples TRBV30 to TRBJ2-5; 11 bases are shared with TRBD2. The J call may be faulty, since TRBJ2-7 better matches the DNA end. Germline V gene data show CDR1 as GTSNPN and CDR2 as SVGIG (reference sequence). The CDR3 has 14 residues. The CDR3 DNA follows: TGTGCCTGGAGTGTAACTAGCGGGAGTAGCGAGCAGTACTTC. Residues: CAWSVTSGSSEQYF.

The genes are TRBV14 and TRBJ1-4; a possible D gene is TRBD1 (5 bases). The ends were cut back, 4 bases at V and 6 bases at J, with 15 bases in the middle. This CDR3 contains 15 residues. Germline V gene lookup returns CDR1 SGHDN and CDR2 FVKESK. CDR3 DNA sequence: TGTGCCAGCAGCCGAAGGGGAGCGGCTTATGAAAAACTGTTTTTT. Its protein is CASSRRGAAYEKLFF. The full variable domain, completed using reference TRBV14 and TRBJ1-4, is EAGVTQFPSHSVIEKGQTVTLRCDPISGHDNLYWYRRVMGKEIKFLLHFVKESKQDESGMPNNRFLAERTGGTYSTLKVQPAELEDSGVYFCASSRRGAAYEKLFFGSGTQLSVL.

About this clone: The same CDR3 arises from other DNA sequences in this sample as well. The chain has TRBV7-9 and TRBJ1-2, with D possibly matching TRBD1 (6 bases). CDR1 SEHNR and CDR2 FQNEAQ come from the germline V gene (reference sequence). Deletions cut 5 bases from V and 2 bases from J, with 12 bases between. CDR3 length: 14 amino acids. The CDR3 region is CASSPMTGNYGYTF. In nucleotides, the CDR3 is TGTGCCAGCAGCCCGATGACAGGCAACTATGGCTACACCTTC.

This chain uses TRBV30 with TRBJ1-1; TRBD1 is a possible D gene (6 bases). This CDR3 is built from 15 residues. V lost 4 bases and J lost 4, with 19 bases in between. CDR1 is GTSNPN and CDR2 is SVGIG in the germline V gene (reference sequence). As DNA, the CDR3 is TGTGCCTGGAACCGCCGGGGGGCGGATGGCACTGAAGCTTTCTTT. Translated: CAWNRRGADGTEAFF.

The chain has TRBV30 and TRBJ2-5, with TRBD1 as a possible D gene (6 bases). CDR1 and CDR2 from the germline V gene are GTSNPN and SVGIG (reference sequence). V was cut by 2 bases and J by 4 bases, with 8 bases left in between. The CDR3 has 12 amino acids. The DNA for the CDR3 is TGTGCCTGGAGTCTCAGGGGAGAGACCCAGTACTTC. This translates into CAWSLRGETQYF.

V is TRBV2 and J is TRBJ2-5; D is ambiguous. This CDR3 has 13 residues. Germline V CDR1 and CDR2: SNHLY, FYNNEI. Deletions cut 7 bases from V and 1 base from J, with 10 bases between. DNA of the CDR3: TGTGCCAGCAACCGGGCCCCCCAAGAGACCCAGTACTTC. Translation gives CASNRAPQETQYF.

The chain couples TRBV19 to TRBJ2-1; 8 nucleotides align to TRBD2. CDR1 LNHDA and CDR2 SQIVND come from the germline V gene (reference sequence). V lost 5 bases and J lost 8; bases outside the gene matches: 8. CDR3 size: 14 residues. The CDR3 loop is CASSLGLEGYEQFF. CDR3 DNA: TGTGCCAGTAGTCTGGGACTAGAGGGCTATGAGCAGTTCTTC.